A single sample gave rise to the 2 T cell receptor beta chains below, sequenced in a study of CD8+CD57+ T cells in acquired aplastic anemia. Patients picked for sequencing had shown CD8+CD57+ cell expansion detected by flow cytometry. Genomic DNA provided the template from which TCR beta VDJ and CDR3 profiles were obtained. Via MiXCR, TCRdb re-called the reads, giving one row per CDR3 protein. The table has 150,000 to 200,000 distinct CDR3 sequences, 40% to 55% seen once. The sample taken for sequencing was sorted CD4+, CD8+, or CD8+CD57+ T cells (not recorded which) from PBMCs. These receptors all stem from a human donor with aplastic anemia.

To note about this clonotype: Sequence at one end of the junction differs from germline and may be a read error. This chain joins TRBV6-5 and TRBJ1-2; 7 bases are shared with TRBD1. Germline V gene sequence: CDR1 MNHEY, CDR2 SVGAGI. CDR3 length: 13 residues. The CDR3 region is CAISYDRAGGYTF. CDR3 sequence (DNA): TGTGCCATCAGTTACGACAGGGCGGGGGGCTACACCTTC.

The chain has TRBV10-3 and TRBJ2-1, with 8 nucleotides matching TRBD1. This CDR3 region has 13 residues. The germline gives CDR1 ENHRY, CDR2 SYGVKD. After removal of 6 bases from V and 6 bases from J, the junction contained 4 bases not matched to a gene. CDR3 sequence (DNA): TGTGCCATCAGCGAAACAGGGGGCAATGAGCAGTTCTTC. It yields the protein CAISETGGNEQFF.